The source of this TCR beta chain is a study of OX40 agonist ivuxolimab in advanced cancers. Context from the whole study: Ivuxolimab, which targeted the costimulatory receptor OX40 (CD134), was an agonistic, fully human IgG2 monoclonal antibody. Intravenous ivuxolimab was administered to patients every 2 weeks at six dose levels: 0.01, 0.1, 0.3, 1.5, 3 and 10 mg/kg. Of the 50 to 55 patients in dose escalation, around 19 had hepatocellular carcinoma, some 15 had melanoma, 9 had renal cell carcinoma and 9 had head and neck cancer. A male proportion of around 81% and a mean age of 60 years, ranging from about 23 to 79, were recorded for the dose-escalation cohort. Prior anti-PD-1, anti-PD-L1 or anti-CTLA-4 therapy was permitted, and 40% to 50% of dose-escalation patients had received checkpoint inhibitors. Partial responses were achieved by three dose-escalation patients, of whom one had hepatocellular carcinoma and two had cutaneous melanoma. The purpose of peripheral TCRbeta sequencing was to test whether ivuxolimab changed TCR sequence diversity and led to clonal T-cell expansion. The paper describes the monotherapy dose-escalation part (N of about 47 patients) of the phase I trial of ivuxolimab. Broad study findings and their caveats: In partial responders in the 0.1-3.0 mg/kg groups, normalized peripheral clonal expansion was found to be among the lowest, especially among CD8+ T cells. At doses of 0.1 to 3.0 mg/kg, clonal expansion of both CD4+ and CD8+ blood T cells was observed from baseline to week 6. Low levels of normalized T-cell clonal expansion were also seen in some patients who did not respond. After ivuxolimab, expanded clones were on average more numerous among CD8+ T cells than among CD4+ T cells. Antigen specificity was not determined for the clonally expanded peripheral T cells.

Patients with a history of autoimmune disease or receiving systemic immunosuppression were excluded from the trial. In every dose cohort, peripheral blood was drawn for TCR sequencing at baseline, cycle 4 day 1, and cycle 7 day 1. The samples were taken from a phase I, first-in-human, multicenter, open-label dose-escalation trial of ivuxolimab. Adults with locally advanced or metastatic head and neck squamous cell, hepatocellular, melanoma or renal cell carcinoma were enrolled in the trial. CD4+ and CD8+ T cells were sorted separately from peripheral blood before TCR sequencing. For this clone: Its cognate antigen has yet to be identified. No clone much larger than this one lies a single base away; base qualities are absent.

To sequence the TCRbeta CDR3 region, genomic DNA was isolated from the sorted cells. The immunoSEQ Assay was used for sequencing of TCRbeta CDR3 regions. TCRdb obtained this table from immuneACCESS and retained in-frame rearrangements with V and J assigned. These tables miss some clones; where compared with another copy, unresolved V genes account for less than half of the shortfall, and the remainder is unexplained. This sample gives 45,000 to 60,000 clones in total; approximately 80% of them show up just once. Clones ranked in the top ten supply around 4.6% of the sample. The germline ends are 16 bases apart after V is trimmed by 0 bases and J by 6 bases. From the cysteine up to the phenylalanine, the CDR3 has a length of 16 residues. Only the CDR3 portion is preserved as DNA: 48 bases, with reading frame beginning at the first base. For CDR1 and CDR2, the germline V gene lists MNHEY and SVGAGI.

The sequence joins TRBV6-5 to TRBJ2-3; a tentative D call is TRBD2 (7 bases match). The input for sequencing was CD4+ or CD8+ T cells sorted from blood, taken in a trial of the OX40 agonist ivuxolimab. The receptor comes from an adult with an advanced solid tumor such as melanoma, head and neck, liver or kidney cancer. The sequenced DNA: TGTGCCAGCAGTTACTCGAGAGGGGGGGCACGGGATACGCAGTATTTT. Its amino acids are CASSYSRGGARDTQYF.